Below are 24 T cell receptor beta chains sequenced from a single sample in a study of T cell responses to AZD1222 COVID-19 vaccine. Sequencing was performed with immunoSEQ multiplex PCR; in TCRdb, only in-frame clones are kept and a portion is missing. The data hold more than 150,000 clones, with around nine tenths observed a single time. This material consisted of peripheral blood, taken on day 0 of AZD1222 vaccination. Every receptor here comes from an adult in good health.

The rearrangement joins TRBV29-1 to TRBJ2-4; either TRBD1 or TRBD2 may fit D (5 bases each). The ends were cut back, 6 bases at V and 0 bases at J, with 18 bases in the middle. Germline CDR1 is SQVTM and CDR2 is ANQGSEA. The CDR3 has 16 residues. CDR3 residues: CSVVWGSQVAKNIQYF. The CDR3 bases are TGCAGCGTGGTGTGGGGGTCGCAGGTAGCCAAAAACATTCAGTACTTC.

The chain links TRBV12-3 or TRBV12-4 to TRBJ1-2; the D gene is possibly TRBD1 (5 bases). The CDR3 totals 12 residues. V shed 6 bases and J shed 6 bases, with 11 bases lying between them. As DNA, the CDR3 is TGTGCCAGCAGCAGGGAGAACCATGGCTACACCTTC. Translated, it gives CASSRENHGYTF.

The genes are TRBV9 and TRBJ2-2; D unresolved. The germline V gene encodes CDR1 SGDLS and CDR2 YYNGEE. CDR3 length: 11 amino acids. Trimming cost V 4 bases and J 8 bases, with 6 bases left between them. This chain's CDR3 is CASSHPGELFF. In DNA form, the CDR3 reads TGTGCCAGCAGCCATCCGGGGGAGCTGTTTTTT.

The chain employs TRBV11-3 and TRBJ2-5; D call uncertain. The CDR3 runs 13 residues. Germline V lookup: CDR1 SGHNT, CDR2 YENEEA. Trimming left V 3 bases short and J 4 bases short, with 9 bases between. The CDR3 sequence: CASSFGEVETQYF. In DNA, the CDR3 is TGTGCCAGCAGCTTTGGCGAGGTAGAGACCCAGTACTTC.

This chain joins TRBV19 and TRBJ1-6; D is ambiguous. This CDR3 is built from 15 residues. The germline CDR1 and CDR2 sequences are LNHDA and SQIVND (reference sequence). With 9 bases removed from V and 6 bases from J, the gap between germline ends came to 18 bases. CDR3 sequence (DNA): TGTGCCAGCTCTTTCCCCGGGTCTGTTAATTCACCCCTCCACTTT. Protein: CASSFPGSVNSPLHF.

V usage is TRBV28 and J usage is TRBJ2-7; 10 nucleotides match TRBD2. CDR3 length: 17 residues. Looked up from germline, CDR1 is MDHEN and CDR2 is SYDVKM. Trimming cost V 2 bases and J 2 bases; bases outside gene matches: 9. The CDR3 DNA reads TGTGCCAGCAGTTTAACCGGGACTAGCGCATCAGCCTACGAGCAGTACTTC. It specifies CASSLTGTSASAYEQYF.

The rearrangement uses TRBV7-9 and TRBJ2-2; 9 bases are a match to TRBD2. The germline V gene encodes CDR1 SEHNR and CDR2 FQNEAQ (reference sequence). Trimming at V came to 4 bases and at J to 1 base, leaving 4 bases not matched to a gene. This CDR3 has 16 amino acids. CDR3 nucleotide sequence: TGTGCCAGCAGCTCCGCACTAGCGGGGAACACCGGGGAGCTGTTTTTT. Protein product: CASSSALAGNTGELFF.

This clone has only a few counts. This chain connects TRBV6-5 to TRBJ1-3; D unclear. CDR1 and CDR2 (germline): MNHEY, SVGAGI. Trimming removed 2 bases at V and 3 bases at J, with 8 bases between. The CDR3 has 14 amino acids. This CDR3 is CASSYRRVGNTIYF. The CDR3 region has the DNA TGTGCCAGCAGTTACAGGAGGGTTGGAAACACCATATATTTT.

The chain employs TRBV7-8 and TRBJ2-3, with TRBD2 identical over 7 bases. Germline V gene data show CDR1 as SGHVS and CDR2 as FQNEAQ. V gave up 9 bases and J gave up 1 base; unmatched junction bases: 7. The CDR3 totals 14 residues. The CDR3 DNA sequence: TGTGCCAGTCCCGGGGGAGGGGGCACAGATACGCAGTATTTT. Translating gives CASPGGGGTDTQYF.

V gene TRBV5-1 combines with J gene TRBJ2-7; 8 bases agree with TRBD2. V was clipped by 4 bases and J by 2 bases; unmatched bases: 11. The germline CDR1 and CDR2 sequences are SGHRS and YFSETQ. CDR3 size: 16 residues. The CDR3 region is CASSEKQRGRTYEQYF. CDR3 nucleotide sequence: TGCGCCAGCAGCGAAAAACAGCGGGGGCGAACCTACGAGCAGTACTTC.

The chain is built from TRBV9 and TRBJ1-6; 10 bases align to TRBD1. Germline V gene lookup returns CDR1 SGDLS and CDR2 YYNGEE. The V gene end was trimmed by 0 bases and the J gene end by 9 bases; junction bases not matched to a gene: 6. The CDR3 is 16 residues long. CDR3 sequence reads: CASSVATTGGASPLHF. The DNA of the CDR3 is TGTGCCAGCAGCGTAGCTACGACAGGGGGCGCTTCACCCCTCCACTTT.

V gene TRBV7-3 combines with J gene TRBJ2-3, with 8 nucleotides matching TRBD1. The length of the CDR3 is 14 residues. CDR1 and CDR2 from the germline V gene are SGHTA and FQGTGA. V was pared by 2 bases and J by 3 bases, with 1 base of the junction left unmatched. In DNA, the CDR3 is TGTGCCAGCAGCTTAGGACAGGGAACAGATACGCAGTATTTT. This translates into CASSLGQGTDTQYF.

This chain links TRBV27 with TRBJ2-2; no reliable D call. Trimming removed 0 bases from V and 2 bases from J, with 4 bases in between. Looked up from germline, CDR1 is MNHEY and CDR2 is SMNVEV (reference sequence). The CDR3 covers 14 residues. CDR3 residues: CASSLSPNTGELFF. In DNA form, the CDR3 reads TGTGCCAGCAGTTTATCTCCAAACACCGGGGAGCTGTTTTTT.

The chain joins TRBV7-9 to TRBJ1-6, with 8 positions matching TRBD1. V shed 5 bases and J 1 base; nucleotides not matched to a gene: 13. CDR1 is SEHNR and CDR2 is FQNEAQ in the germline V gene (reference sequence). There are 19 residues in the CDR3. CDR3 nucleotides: TGTGCCAGCAGCCTAGGACAGGGAAGGGACCGGTCCTATAATTCACCCCTCCACTTT. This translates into CASSLGQGRDRSYNSPLHF.

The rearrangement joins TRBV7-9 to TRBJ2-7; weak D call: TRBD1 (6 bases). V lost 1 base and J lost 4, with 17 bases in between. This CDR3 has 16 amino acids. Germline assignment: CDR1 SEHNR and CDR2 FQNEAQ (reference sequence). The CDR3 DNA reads TGTGCCAGCAGCTTAGAAGACAGGTACGGTTCATACGAGCAGTACTTC. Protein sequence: CASSLEDRYGSYEQYF. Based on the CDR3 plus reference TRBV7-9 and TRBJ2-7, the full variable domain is DTGVSQNPRHKITKRGQNVTFRCDPISEHNRLYWYRQTLGQGPEFLTYFQNEAQLEKSRLLSDRFSAERPKGSFSTLEIQRTEQGDSAMYLCASSLEDRYGSYEQYFGPGTRLTVT.

The CDR3 DNA is TGTGCCAGCAGCTTATCACAGGGGGGAACGGTTGGCTACACCTTC. This sequence encodes CASSLSQGGTVGYTF. The V gene is TRBV7-2, the J gene TRBJ1-2; 8 nucleotides agree with TRBD1. Looked up from germline, CDR1 is SGHTA and CDR2 is FQGNSA. This CDR3 contains 15 residues. After removal of 2 bases from V and 7 bases from J, the junction contained 9 bases not matched to a gene.

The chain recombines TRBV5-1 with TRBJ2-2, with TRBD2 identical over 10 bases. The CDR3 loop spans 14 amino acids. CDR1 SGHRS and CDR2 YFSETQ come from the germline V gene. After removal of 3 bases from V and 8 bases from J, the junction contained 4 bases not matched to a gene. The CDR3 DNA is TGCGCCAGCAGCTCGGGGACTAGCGCTGGGGAGCTGTTTTTT. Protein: CASSSGTSAGELFF. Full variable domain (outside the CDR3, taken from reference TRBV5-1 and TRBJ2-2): KAGVTQTPRYLIKTRGQQVTLSCSPISGHRSVSWYQQTPGQGLQFLFEYFSETQRNKGNFPGRFSGRQFSNSRSEMNVSTLELGDSALYLCASSSGTSAGELFFGEGSRLTVL.

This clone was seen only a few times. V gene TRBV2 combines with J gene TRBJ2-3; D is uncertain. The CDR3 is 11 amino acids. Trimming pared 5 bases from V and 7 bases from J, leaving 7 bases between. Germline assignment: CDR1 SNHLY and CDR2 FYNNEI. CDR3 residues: CASSSVNTQYF. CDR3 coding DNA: TGTGCCAGCAGTTCAGTAAATACGCAGTATTTT.

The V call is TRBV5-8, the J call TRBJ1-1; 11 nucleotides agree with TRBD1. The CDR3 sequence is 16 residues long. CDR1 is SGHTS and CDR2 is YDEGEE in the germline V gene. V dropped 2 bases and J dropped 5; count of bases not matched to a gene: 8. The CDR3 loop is CASSFSGTGGRTEAFF. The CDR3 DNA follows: TGTGCCAGCAGCTTTTCGGGGACAGGGGGAAGGACTGAAGCTTTCTTT.

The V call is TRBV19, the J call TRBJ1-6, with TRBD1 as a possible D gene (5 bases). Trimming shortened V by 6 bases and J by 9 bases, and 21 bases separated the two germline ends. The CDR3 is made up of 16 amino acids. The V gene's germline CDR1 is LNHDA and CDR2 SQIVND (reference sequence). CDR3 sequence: CASSPHRRADGSPLHF. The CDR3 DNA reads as TGTGCCAGTAGCCCCCATCGCAGGGCCGATGGTTCACCCCTCCACTTT.

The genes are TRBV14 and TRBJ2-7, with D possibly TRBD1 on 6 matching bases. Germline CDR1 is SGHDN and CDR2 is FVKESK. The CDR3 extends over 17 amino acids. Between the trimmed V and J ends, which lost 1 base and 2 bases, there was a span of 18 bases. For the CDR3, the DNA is TGTGCCAGCAGCCAAGGGGGGCTGGCGGGCCTCACCTACGAGCAGTACTTC. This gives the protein CASSQGGLAGLTYEQYF.

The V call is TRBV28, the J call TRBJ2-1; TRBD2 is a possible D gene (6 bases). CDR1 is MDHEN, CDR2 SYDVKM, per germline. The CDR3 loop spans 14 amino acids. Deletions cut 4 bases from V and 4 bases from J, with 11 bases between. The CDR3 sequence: CASSWVAVYNEQFF. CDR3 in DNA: TGTGCCAGCAGTTGGGTAGCGGTATACAATGAGCAGTTCTTC.

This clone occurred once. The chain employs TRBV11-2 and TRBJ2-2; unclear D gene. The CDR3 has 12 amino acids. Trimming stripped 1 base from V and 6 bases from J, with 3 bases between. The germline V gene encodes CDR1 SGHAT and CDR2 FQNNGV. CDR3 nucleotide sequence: TGTGCCAGCAGCTTAGCCCCCGGGGAGCTGTTTTTT. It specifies CASSLAPGELFF. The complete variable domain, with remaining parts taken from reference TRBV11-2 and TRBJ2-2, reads EAGVAQSPRYKIIEKRQSVAFWCNPISGHATLYWYQQILGQGPKLLIQFQNNGVVDDSQLPKDRFSAERLKGVDSTLKIQPAKLEDSAVYLCASSLAPGELFFGEGSRLTVL.

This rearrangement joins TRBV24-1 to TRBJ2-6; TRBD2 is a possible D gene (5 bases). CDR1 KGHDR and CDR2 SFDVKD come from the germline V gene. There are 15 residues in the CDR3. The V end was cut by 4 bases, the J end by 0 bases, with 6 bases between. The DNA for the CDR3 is TGTGCCACCAGTGAGGCGGGCTCTGGGGCCAACGTCCTGACTTTC. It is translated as CATSEAGSGANVLTF.